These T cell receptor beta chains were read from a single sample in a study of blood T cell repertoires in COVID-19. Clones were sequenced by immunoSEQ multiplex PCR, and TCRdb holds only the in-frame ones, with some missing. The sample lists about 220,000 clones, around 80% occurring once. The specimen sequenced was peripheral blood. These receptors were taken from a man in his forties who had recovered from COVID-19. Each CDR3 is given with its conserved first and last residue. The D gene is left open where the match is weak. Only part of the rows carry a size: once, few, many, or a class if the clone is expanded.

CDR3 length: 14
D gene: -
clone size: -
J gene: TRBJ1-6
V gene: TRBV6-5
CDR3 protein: CASSLYREMSPLHF
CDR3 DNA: TGTGCCAGCAGTTTATACAGGGAGATGTCACCCCTCCACTTT

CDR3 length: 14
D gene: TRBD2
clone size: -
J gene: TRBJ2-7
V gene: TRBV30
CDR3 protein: CAWRKAGGYYEQYF
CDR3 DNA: TGTGCCTGGAGGAAAGCGGGGGGGTACTACGAGCAGTACTTC

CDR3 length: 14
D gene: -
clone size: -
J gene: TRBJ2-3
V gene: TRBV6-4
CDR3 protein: CASSDGTGPDTQYF
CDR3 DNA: TGTGCCAGCAGTGACGGGACTGGCCCAGATACGCAGTATTTT

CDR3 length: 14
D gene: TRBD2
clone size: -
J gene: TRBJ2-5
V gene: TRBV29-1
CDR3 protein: CSVARGGVQETQYF
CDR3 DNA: TGCAGCGTGGCACGCGGGGGGGTTCAAGAGACCCAGTACTTC

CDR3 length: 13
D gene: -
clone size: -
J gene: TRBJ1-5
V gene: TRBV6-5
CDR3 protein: CASKGSSNQPQHF
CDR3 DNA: TGTGCCAGCAAGGGGTCTAGCAATCAGCCCCAGCATTTT

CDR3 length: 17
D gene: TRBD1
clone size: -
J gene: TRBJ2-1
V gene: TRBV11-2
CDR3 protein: CASSLGQGASGYNEQFF
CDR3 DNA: TGTGCCAGCAGCTTAGGACAGGGGGCTTCAGGGTACAATGAGCAGTTCTTC

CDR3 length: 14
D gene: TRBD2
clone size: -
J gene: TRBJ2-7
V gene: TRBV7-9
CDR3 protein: CASSLSLAGAEQYF
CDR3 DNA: TGTGCCAGCAGCTTATCCTTAGCGGGAGCCGAGCAGTACTTC

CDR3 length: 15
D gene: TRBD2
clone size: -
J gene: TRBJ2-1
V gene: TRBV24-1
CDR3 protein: CATSESGLAGEEQFF
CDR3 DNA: TGTGCCACCAGTGAATCGGGACTAGCGGGAGAGGAGCAGTTCTTC

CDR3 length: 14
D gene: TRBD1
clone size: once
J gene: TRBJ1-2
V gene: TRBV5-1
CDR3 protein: CASSYPTGGEGYTF
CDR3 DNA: TGCGCCAGCAGTTATCCCACAGGGGGAGAAGGCTACACCTTC

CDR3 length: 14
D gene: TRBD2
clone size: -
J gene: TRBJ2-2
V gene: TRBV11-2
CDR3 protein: CASRGLAGAGELFF
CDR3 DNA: TGTGCCAGCAGAGGACTAGCGGGAGCCGGGGAGCTGTTTTTT

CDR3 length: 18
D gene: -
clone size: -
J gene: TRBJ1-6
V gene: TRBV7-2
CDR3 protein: CASSLVPLTGLGNSPLHF
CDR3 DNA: TGTGCCAGCAGCTTAGTCCCTCTAACAGGGCTAGGTAATTCACCCCTCCACTTT

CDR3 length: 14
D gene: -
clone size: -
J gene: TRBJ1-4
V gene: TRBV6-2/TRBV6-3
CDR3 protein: CASSRDRENEKLFF
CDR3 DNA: TGTGCCAGCAGTCGTGACAGAGAGAATGAAAAACTGTTTTTT

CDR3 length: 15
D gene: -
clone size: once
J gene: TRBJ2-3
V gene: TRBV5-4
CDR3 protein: CASSASWTSTDTQYF
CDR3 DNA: TGTGCCAGCAGCGCTAGTTGGACTAGCACAGATACGCAGTATTTT

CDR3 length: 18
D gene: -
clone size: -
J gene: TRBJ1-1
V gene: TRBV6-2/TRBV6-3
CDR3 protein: CASSYDRRNRWKSTEAFF
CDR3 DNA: TGTGCCAGCAGTTACGATCGGCGGAACAGGTGGAAAAGCACTGAAGCTTTCTTT

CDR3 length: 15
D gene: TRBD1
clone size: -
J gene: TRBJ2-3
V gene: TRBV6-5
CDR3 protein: CASSLRGYGTDTQYF
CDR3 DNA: TGTGCCAGCAGCCTCAGGGGGTATGGCACAGATACGCAGTATTTT

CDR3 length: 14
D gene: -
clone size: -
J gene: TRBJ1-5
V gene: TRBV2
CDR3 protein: CASLPDSWNQPQHF
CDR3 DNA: TGTGCCAGCCTTCCGGACAGCTGGAATCAGCCCCAGCATTTT

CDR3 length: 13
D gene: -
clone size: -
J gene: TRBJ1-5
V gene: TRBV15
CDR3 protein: CATSRDEGQPQHF
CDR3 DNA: TGTGCCACCAGCAGAGATGAGGGACAGCCCCAGCATTTT

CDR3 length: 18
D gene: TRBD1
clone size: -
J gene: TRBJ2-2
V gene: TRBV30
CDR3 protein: CAWSPPRQGPRHTGELFF
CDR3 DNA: TGTGCCTGGAGTCCACCAAGACAGGGGCCTCGACACACCGGGGAGCTGTTTTTT

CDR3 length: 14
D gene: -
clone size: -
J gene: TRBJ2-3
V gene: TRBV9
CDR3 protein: CASSVLADTDTQYF
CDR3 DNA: TGTGCCAGCAGCGTCTTAGCGGACACAGATACGCAGTATTTT

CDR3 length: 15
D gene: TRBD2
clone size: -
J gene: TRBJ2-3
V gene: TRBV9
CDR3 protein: CASSGTSGTPDTQYF
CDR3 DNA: TGTGCCAGCAGCGGGACTAGCGGGACCCCAGATACGCAGTATTTT

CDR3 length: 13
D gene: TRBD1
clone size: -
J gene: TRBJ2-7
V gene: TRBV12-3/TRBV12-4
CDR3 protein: CASKMGQLHEQYF
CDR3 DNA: TGTGCCAGCAAAATGGGACAGCTACACGAGCAGTACTTC

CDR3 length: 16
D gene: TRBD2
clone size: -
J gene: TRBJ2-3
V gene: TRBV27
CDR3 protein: CASSSVAGGNTDTQYF
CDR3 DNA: TGTGCCAGCAGTTCTGTAGCGGGGGGAAACACAGATACGCAGTATTTT

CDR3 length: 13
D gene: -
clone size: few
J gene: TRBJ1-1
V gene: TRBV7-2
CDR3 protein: CASSFYRDTEAFF
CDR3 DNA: TGTGCCAGCAGCTTCTACAGGGACACTGAAGCTTTCTTT

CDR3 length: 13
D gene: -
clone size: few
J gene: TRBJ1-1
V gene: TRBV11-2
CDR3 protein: CASSLALNTEAFF
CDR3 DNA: TGTGCCAGCAGCTTGGCCTTGAACACTGAAGCTTTCTTT

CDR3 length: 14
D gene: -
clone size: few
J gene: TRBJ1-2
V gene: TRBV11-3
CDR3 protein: CASSGRGISYGYTF
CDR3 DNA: TGTGCCAGCAGCGGAAGGGGTATCTCTTATGGCTACACCTTC

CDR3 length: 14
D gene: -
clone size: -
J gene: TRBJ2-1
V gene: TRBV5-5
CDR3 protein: CASSLRGPYNEQFF
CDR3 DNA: TGTGCCAGCAGCTTGCGTGGCCCCTACAATGAGCAGTTCTTC

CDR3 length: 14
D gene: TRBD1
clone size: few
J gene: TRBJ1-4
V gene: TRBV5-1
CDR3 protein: CASSRGQVNEKLFF
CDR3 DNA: TGCGCCAGCAGCCGAGGACAGGTCAATGAAAAACTGTTTTTT

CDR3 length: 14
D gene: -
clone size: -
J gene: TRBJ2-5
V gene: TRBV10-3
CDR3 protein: CAISESRRVETQYF
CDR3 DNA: TGTGCCATCAGTGAGTCTCGCAGGGTAGAGACCCAGTACTTC

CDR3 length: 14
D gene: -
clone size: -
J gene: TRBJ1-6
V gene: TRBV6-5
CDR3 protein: CASSASYYNSPLHF
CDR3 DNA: TGTGCCAGCAGCGCCAGTTACTATAATTCACCCCTCCACTTT

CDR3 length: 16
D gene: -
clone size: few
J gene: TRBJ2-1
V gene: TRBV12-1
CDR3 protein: CASSPGQGKAYNEQFF
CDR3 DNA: TGTGCCAGCAGCCCCGGACAGGGAAAGGCCTACAATGAGCAGTTCTTC

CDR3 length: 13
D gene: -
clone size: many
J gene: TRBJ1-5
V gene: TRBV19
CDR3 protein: CASAGGLNQPQHF
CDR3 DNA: TGTGCCAGCGCAGGTGGCCTTAATCAGCCCCAGCATTTT

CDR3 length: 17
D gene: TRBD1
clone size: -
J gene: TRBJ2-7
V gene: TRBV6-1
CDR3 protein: CASSEYSWDREPYEQYF
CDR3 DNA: TGTGCCAGCAGTGAATACTCCTGGGACAGGGAGCCCTACGAGCAGTACTTC

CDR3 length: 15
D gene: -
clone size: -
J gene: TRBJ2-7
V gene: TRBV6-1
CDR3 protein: CASSDLGRGNYEQYF
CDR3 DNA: TGTGCCAGCAGTGATCTAGGCAGGGGAAACTACGAGCAGTACTTC

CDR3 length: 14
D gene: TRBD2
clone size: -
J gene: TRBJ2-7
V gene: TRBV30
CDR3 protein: CAWSVLAGTSEQYF
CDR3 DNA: TGTGCCTGGAGTGTACTAGCGGGGACGTCGGAGCAGTACTTC

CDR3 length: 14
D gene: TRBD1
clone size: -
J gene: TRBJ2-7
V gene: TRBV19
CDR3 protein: CASSSGQETYEQYF
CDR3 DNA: TGTGCCAGTAGTTCGGGACAGGAGACCTACGAGCAGTACTTC

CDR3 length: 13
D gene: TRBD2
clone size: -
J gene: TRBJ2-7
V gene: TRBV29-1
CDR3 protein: CSGLAGGGYEQYF
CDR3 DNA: TGCAGCGGTCTGGCGGGGGGAGGCTACGAGCAGTACTTC

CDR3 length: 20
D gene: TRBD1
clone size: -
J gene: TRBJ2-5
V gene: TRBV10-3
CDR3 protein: CAISESWGTGSGASQETQYF
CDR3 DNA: TGTGCCATCAGTGAGTCGTGGGGGACAGGTTCTGGGGCCAGCCAAGAGACCCAGTACTTC

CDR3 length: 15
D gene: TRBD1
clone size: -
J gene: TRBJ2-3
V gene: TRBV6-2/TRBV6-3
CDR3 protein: CASSERDRGSDTQYF
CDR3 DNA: TGTGCCAGCAGCGAACGGGACAGGGGTTCAGATACGCAGTATTTT

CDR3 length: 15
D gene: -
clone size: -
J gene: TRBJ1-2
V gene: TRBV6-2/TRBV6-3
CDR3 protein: CASSPQGTARGGYTF
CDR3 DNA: TGTGCCAGCAGCCCCCAGGGGACGGCCAGGGGTGGCTACACCTTC

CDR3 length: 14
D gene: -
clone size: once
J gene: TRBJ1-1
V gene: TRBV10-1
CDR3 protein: CASSNTGLNTEAFF
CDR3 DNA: TGCGCCAGCAGTAATACAGGGCTGAACACTGAAGCTTTCTTT

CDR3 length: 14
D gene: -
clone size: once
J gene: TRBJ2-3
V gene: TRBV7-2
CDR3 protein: CASSLGGAVDTQYF
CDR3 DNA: TGTGCCAGCAGCTTAGGCGGGGCCGTGGATACGCAGTATTTT

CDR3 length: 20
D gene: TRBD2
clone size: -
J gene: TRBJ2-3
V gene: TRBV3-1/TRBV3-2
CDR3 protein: CASSQVRSSAGETSTDTQYF
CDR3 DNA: TGTGCCAGCAGCCAAGTCAGGAGTTCCGCGGGGGAGACTAGCACAGATACGCAGTATTTT

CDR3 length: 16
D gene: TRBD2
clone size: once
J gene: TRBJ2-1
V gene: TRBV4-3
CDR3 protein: CASSPGLAGGADEQFF
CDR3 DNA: TGCGCCAGCAGCCCGGGACTAGCGGGGGGTGCTGATGAGCAGTTCTTC

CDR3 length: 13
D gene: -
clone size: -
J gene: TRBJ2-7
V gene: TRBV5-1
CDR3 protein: CASSLAPLREQYF
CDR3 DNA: TGCGCCAGCAGCTTGGCCCCCCTGAGGGAGCAGTACTTC

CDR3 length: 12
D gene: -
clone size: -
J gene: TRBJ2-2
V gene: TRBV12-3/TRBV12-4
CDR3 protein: CASSSSSGELFF
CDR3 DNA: TGTGCCAGCAGCTCAAGCTCCGGGGAGCTGTTTTTT

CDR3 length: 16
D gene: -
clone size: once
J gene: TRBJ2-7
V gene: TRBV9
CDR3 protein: CASSVEGTGFLYEQYF
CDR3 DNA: TGTGCCAGCAGCGTAGAAGGTACAGGGTTTTTGTACGAGCAGTACTTC

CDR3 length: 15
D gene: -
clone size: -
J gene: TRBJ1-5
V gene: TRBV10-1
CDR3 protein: CASSERVYSNQPQHF
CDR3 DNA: TGCGCCAGCAGTGAGCGGGTTTATAGCAATCAGCCCCAGCATTTT

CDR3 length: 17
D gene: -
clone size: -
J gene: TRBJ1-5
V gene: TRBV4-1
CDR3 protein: CASSPGRARRANQPQHF
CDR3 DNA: TGCGCCAGCAGCCCCGGGAGGGCCCGACGAGCTAATCAGCCCCAGCATTTT

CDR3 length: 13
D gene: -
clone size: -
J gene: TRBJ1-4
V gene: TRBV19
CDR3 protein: CASSKGSNEKLFF
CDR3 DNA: TGTGCCAGTAGTAAAGGGAGTAATGAAAAACTGTTTTTT

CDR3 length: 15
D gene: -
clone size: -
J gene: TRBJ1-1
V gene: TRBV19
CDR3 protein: CASSRRPRGDTEAFF
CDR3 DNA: TGTGCCAGTAGTAGACGACCAAGAGGAGACACTGAAGCTTTCTTT

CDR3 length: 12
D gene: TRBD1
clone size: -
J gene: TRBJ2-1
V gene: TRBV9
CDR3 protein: CASSEGQAEQFF
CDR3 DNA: TGTGCCAGCAGCGAAGGACAGGCCGAGCAGTTCTTC

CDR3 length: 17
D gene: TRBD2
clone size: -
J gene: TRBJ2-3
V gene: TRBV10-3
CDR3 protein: CAISDLKSGGSTDTQYF
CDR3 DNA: TGTGCCATCAGTGACTTGAAAAGCGGGGGAAGCACAGATACGCAGTATTTT